This T cell receptor (beta chain) originates from a study of CD8+ T cells in alopecia areata. Overall study context: Tofacitinib therapy took 6 to 18 months; 6 months off drug came after. Findings and limits, study-wide: There were many expanded lesional clones persisting in scalp and blood during tofacitinib. Scalp lesions, especially in alopecia totalis/universalis, had higher clonality than normal scalp.

V shed 4 bases and J 5 bases; nucleotides not matched to a gene: 6. The germline V gene has CDR1 SGHNT and CDR2 YYREEE (reference sequence). The CDR3 covers 16 residues. It was cDNA, reverse transcribed from extracted RNA, that served as the sequencing template. Measured with immunoSEQ multiplex PCR; TCRdb has only the in-frame clones, and not every one. The table has approximately 210,000 clones, 60% seen once. Treatment noted: oral pan-JAK inhibitor, 5-10 mg twice daily. A few counts support this clone. Its antigen remains unknown. The chain joins TRBV5-4 to TRBJ2-2; TRBD2 agrees at 12 bases. Sequencing used CD4+ T cells sorted from blood, obtained at week 4, from a patient treated with tofacitinib. The TCR was taken from a human donor with alopecia areata. CDR3 region: CASSQPGTSGTGELFF. CDR3 bases: TGTGCCAGCAGCCAGCCAGGGACTAGCGGGACCGGGGAGCTGTTTTTT.